A selection of T cell receptor beta chains follows, all from one sample in a study of low-dose radiotherapy and immunotherapy resistance in tumors. TCRdb reanalysed the reads using MiXCR and keeps one entry per CDR3 protein. The data hold over 70,000 distinct CDR3 sequences, with around 30% observed a single time. The sample here was PBMCs, taken before treatment. Receptors originate from a female donor with ovarian cancer. Both conserved end residues are part of each CDR3. The D gene is left open where the match is weak. Some rows have no size entry. The others give once, few or many, or a class for an expanded clone.

D gene: .
clone size: many
V gene: TRBV7-9
J gene: TRBJ2-7
CDR3 protein: CATGTPPSYEQYF
CDR3 DNA: TGTGCCACCGGGACACCGCCATCCTACGAGCAGTACTTC

D gene: .
clone size: many
V gene: TRBV10-3
J gene: TRBJ2-2
CDR3 protein: CAISLQKRVAGELFF
CDR3 DNA: TGTGCCATCAGTTTACAGAAAAGAGTCGCCGGGGAGCTGTTTTTT

D gene: TRBD2
clone size: .
V gene: TRBV6-2/TRBV6-3
J gene: TRBJ2-1
CDR3 protein: CASKRLAGVYNEQFF
CDR3 DNA: TGTGCCAGCAAGCGGCTAGCGGGAGTCTACAATGAGCAGTTCTTC

D gene: TRBD1
clone size: many
V gene: TRBV5-1
J gene: TRBJ1-5
CDR3 protein: CASSFGAGQNQPQHF
CDR3 DNA: TGCGCCAGCAGCTTCGGGGCGGGACAGAATCAGCCCCAGCATTTT

D gene: TRBD2
clone size: once
V gene: TRBV29-1
J gene: TRBJ2-3
CDR3 protein: CSVGKREIGADRQYF
CDR3 DNA: TGCAGCGTTGGGAAGCGGGAGATCGGCGCAGATAGGCAGTATTTT

D gene: .
clone size: .
V gene: TRBV4-3
J gene: TRBJ1-3
CDR3 protein: CASSLTRTSSGNTIYF
CDR3 DNA: TGCGCCAGCAGCCTTACTCGTACCAGCTCTGGAAACACCATATATTTT

D gene: TRBD1
clone size: few
V gene: TRBV19
J gene: TRBJ1-3
CDR3 protein: CASTPTGGTGNTIYF
CDR3 DNA: TGTGCCAGTACCCCGACAGGGGGCACTGGAAACACCATATATTTT

D gene: .
clone size: many
V gene: TRBV14
J gene: TRBJ2-2
CDR3 protein: CASSSGTNTGELFF
CDR3 DNA: TGTGCCAGCAGCTCCGGGACAAATACCGGGGAGCTGTTTTTT

D gene: .
clone size: many
V gene: TRBV20-1
J gene: TRBJ1-1
CDR3 protein: CSARGFAEAFF
CDR3 DNA: TGCAGTGCTAGAGGTTTCGCTGAAGCTTTCTTT

D gene: TRBD2
clone size: many
V gene: TRBV6-2/TRBV6-3
J gene: TRBJ2-1
CDR3 protein: CASSSGLADYNEQFF
CDR3 DNA: TGTGCCAGCAGTTCCGGACTAGCAGACTACAATGAGCAGTTCTTC

D gene: .
clone size: .
V gene: TRBV4-2
J gene: TRBJ1-3
CDR3 protein: CASSPDWGTGNTIYF
CDR3 DNA: TGTGCCAGCAGCCCGGATTGGGGAACTGGAAACACCATATATTTT

D gene: TRBD1
clone size: many
V gene: TRBV6-6
J gene: TRBJ1-5
CDR3 protein: CASTGGNGPQHF
CDR3 DNA: TGTGCCAGCACAGGGGGCAATGGGCCCCAGCATTTT

D gene: TRBD1
clone size: many
V gene: TRBV20-1
J gene: TRBJ2-3
CDR3 protein: CSARDLDRGGDTQYF
CDR3 DNA: TGCAGTGCTAGAGATTTGGACAGGGGGGGCGATACGCAGTATTTT

D gene: TRBD1
clone size: medium-sized
V gene: TRBV6-2/TRBV6-3
J gene: TRBJ2-2
CDR3 protein: CASRTGTANTGELFF
CDR3 DNA: TGTGCCAGCAGAACCGGGACAGCGAACACCGGGGAGCTGTTTTTT

D gene: TRBD1
clone size: many
V gene: TRBV29-1
J gene: TRBJ2-3
CDR3 protein: CSVWEPGQGSDTQYF
CDR3 DNA: TGCAGCGTCTGGGAGCCGGGACAGGGCTCAGATACGCAGTATTTT

D gene: TRBD2
clone size: many
V gene: TRBV29-1
J gene: TRBJ2-3
CDR3 protein: CSGAGLAGGPVHTQYF
CDR3 DNA: TGCAGCGGGGCGGGACTAGCGGGAGGGCCCGTCCATACGCAGTATTTT

D gene: .
clone size: .
V gene: TRBV13
J gene: TRBJ2-1
CDR3 protein: CASSLEGGPYNEQFF
CDR3 DNA: TGTGCCAGCAGTCTAGAGGGGGGCCCCTACAATGAGCAGTTCTTC

D gene: TRBD2
clone size: many
V gene: TRBV25-1
J gene: TRBJ2-1
CDR3 protein: CASSPHGRTSGYNEQFF
CDR3 DNA: TGTGCCAGCAGTCCCCACGGCCGGACTAGCGGCTACAATGAGCAGTTCTTC

D gene: TRBD2
clone size: many
V gene: TRBV28
J gene: TRBJ2-1
CDR3 protein: CASTPGGGIYEQFF
CDR3 DNA: TGTGCCAGCACCCCGGGCGGGGGAATATATGAGCAGTTCTTC

D gene: .
clone size: many
V gene: TRBV19
J gene: TRBJ1-5
CDR3 protein: CASSVTGSNQPQHF
CDR3 DNA: TGTGCCAGTAGTGTAACAGGGAGCAATCAGCCCCAGCATTTT

D gene: .
clone size: many
V gene: TRBV12-3/TRBV12-4
J gene: TRBJ1-1
CDR3 protein: CASSLFRGDTEAFF
CDR3 DNA: TGTGCCAGCAGTTTATTCAGGGGAGACACTGAAGCTTTCTTT

D gene: .
clone size: many
V gene: TRBV5-6
J gene: TRBJ2-7
CDR3 protein: CASSLWQGGEQYF
CDR3 DNA: TGTGCCAGCAGCTTGTGGCAGGGTGGCGAGCAGTACTTC

D gene: .
clone size: many
V gene: TRBV7-3
J gene: TRBJ2-7
CDR3 protein: CASSSRDKPYEQYF
CDR3 DNA: TGTGCCAGCAGCTCGCGGGACAAACCCTACGAGCAGTACTTC

D gene: TRBD2
clone size: many
V gene: TRBV7-2
J gene: TRBJ2-3
CDR3 protein: CASSSSLTSGGAADTQYF
CDR3 DNA: TGTGCCAGCAGCTCTAGCCTGACTAGCGGGGGGGCTGCAGATACGCAGTATTTT